The 5 T cell receptor beta chains listed next were all sequenced from one sample in a study of blood T cell repertoires in COVID-19. Profiled with immunoSEQ multiplex PCR; TCRdb holds only in-frame clones, not every one. The sample lists 150,000 to 250,000 clones, around 80% occurring once. What was sequenced was peripheral blood. All receptors come from a human donor with acute or convalescent COVID-19. The donor label of this sample is uncertain.

The CDR3 loop reads CASSGGAETQYF. In DNA, the CDR3 is TGTGCCAGCAGTGGCGGAGCAGAGACCCAGTACTTC. The V call is TRBV2, the J call TRBJ2-5, with D uncertain. The V end lost 4 bases, the J end lost 4 bases, and 7 bases lay between the germline ends. The CDR3 has 12 residues. Germline values: CDR1 SNHLY, CDR2 FYNNEI.

The chain is built from TRBV5-1 and TRBJ1-4; maybe TRBD1 (6 bases). V shed 4 bases and J shed 8 bases, with 18 bases lying between them. The CDR3 spans 15 residues. Per the germline V gene, CDR1 is SGHRS and CDR2 is YFSETQ. The CDR3: CASSPLTGSGEKLFF. The CDR3 DNA follows: TGCGCCAGCAGCCCTCTCACAGGGTCCGGAGAAAAACTGTTTTTT.

J is TRBJ2-5 and V is TRBV7-6; possible D gene TRBD2, 5 bases. The CDR3 totals 13 residues. Germline V lookup: CDR1 SGHVS, CDR2 FNYEAQ. Trimming cost V 2 bases and J 7 bases, with 11 bases left between them. In DNA, the CDR3 is TGTGCCAGCAGCTTATCGGGGTCGGGGACCCAGTACTTC. This encodes CASSLSGSGTQYF.

V gene TRBV3-1 (or the pseudogene TRBV3-2) combines with J gene TRBJ2-7; possibly TRBD1 for D (5 bases). There are 12 residues in the CDR3. Trimming took off 1 base at V and 5 bases at J, with 6 bases between the two ends. In germline, CDR1 is LGHDT, CDR2 YNNKEL (reference sequence). The CDR3 loop is CASSQVGHEQYF. As DNA, the CDR3 is TGTGCCAGCAGCCAAGTGGGGCACGAGCAGTACTTC.

The chain is built from TRBV6-2 or TRBV6-3 and TRBJ2-7; TRBD2 matches 8 bases. From germline, CDR1 is MNHEY and CDR2 SVGEGT. V lost 3 bases to trimming and J lost 6 bases; unmatched junction nucleotides: 7. The CDR3 is 14 amino acids. Here the CDR3 reads CASSYWTRGGEQYF. CDR3 DNA sequence: TGTGCCAGCAGTTATTGGACCCGGGGGGGCGAGCAGTACTTC.